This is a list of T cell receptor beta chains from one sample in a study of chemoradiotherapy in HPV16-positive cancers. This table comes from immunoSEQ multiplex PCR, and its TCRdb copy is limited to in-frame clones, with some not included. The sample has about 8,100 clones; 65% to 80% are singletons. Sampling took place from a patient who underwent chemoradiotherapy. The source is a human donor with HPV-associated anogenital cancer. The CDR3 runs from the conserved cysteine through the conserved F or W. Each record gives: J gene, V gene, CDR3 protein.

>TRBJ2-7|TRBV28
CASSWGGWGNYEQYF
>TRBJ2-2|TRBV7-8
CASSPSLAGGPPVGELFF
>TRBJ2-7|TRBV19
CASSITGSYEQYF
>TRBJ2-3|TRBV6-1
CASSGRGGSPDTQYF
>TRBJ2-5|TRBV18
CASSPDVRAQYF
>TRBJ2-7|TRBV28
CASSSHGEGFYEQYF
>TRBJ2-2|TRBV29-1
CSVLTAFPTGELFF
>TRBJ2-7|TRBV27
CASRESRGLREQYF
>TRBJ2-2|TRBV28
CASSFRGTGELFF
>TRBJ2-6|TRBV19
CASRPDRTGANVLTF
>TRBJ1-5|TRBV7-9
CASSLESGGQLSSQHF
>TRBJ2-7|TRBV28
CASTAGQSSYEQYF
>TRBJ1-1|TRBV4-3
CASSQHQGITEAFF
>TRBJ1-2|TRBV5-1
CASSLERPRHYGYTF